The rows below give T cell receptor beta chains drawn from one sample of a study of blood T cell repertoires in COVID-19. The repertoire was sequenced with immunoSEQ multiplex PCR; TCRdb's copy has only in-frame clones and lacks some. The sample has 60,000 to 95,000 clones; roughly 70% are singletons. What was sequenced was peripheral blood. Receptors originate from a human donor with acute or convalescent COVID-19. The donor label of this sample is uncertain. The CDR3 runs from the conserved cysteine through the conserved F or W. The D gene is left open where the match is weak. The size entry is marked missing in some rows and otherwise reads once, few, many or a size class.

size,D,V,J,length,DNA,CDR3
-,-,TRBV5-4,TRBJ2-1,14,TGTGCCAGCAGCCCGGTCAGGGGCAACAATGAGCAGTTCTTC,CASSPVRGNNEQFF
-,-,TRBV6-6,TRBJ1-4,15,TGTGCCAGCAGCCCAGGGGAAACAACTAATGAAAAACTGTTTTTT,CASSPGETTNEKLFF
-,-,TRBV5-5,TRBJ1-1,15,TGTGCCACCAAATGGGGAGGGCGAGGGAACACTGAAGCTTTCTTT,CATKWGGRGNTEAFF
-,-,TRBV19,TRBJ2-7,14,TGTGCCAGTAGTCGGACAGCCGACACCTACGAGCAGTACTTC,CASSRTADTYEQYF
-,-,TRBV2,TRBJ2-3,15,TGTGCCAGCAGTTTACAGGGCCCCTTCACAGATACGCAGTATTTT,CASSLQGPFTDTQYF
-,-,TRBV5-1,TRBJ1-1,14,TGCGCCAGCAGCCCCTTTGGGGGGGTCACTGAAGCTTTCTTT,CASSPFGGVTEAFF
-,-,TRBV2,TRBJ1-2,14,TGTGCCAGCAGGGAGGACCCCCTTAAGTATGGCTACACCTTC,CASREDPLKYGYTF
-,TRBD2,TRBV5-1,TRBJ2-1,16,TGCGCCAGCAGCTTGGCCCTAGCGGGAGGGAGCAATGAGCAGTTCTTC,CASSLALAGGSNEQFF
-,TRBD1,TRBV18,TRBJ2-5,16,TGTGCCAGCTCACCAGCGAGACAGGGGGCAGGGGAGACCCAGTACTTC,CASSPARQGAGETQYF
once,-,TRBV30,TRBJ2-7,13,TGTGCCTGGAGTGGTGGGAGCATCCACGAGCAGTACTTC,CAWSGGSIHEQYF
-,-,TRBV18,TRBJ2-1,15,TGTGCCAGCTCACCAGGAGGAACACCCTACAATGAGCAGTTCTTC,CASSPGGTPYNEQFF
-,-,TRBV5-1,TRBJ2-5,15,TGCGCCAGCAGCTTGGCCTCCGCGCCCCAAGAGACCCAGTACTTC,CASSLASAPQETQYF
-,-,TRBV28,TRBJ1-5,14,TGTGCCAGCAGGCAACAGGGCGGCAATCAGCCCCAGCATTTT,CASRQQGGNQPQHF
-,-,TRBV5-6,TRBJ1-5,14,TGTGCCAGCAGCTTGGTCGGGGAAGGTCAGCCCCAGCATTTT,CASSLVGEGQPQHF
-,-,TRBV6-1,TRBJ1-5,15,TGTGCCAGCAGTGAAGCGGGAGGGCAGTTTAGGCCCCAGCATTTT,CASSEAGGQFRPQHF
-,TRBD1,TRBV6-5,TRBJ2-7,15,TGTGCCAGCAGGCCTAGGGACAGGGTCTCCTACGAGCAGTACTTC,CASRPRDRVSYEQYF
-,-,TRBV6-1,TRBJ2-3,13,TGTGCCAGCAGTGAACAGTACACAGATACGCAGTATTTT,CASSEQYTDTQYF
-,TRBD2,TRBV11-1,TRBJ2-3,14,TGTGCCAGCAGCCCCGGGGGGGCGATGGATACGCAGTATTTT,CASSPGGAMDTQYF
-,-,TRBV6-1,TRBJ2-5,17,TGTGCCAGCAGTGATGGGCAGGTCCCGAAATACCAAGAGACCCAGTACTTC,CASSDGQVPKYQETQYF
-,TRBD1,TRBV6-5,TRBJ1-6,15,TGTGCCAGCAGTTACTTGTCCGGGACAGTTATGACCCTCCACTTT,CASSYLSGTVMTLHF
-,-,TRBV28,TRBJ2-4,14,TGTGCCAGCAGGGGACACCGAGCCAAAAACATTCAGTACTTC,CASRGHRAKNIQYF
few,-,TRBV28,TRBJ2-2,15,TGTGCCACACTACAGGGAAGCGCGAACACCGGGGAGCTGTTTTTT,CATLQGSANTGELFF
-,TRBD1,TRBV2,TRBJ1-5,14,TGTGCCAGCAGTGAGGACAGGGGGCACGAGCCCCAGCATTTT,CASSEDRGHEPQHF
-,TRBD1,TRBV30,TRBJ1-6,13,TGTGCCGGGACAGGGGGCGGTAATTCACCCCTCCACTTT,CAGTGGGNSPLHF
-,-,TRBV30,TRBJ2-7,15,TGTGCCTGGAGTGTACTCGCGGGAAGGGCCTACGAGCAGTACTTC,CAWSVLAGRAYEQYF
-,TRBD1,TRBV19,TRBJ2-3,16,TGTGCCAGTAGTACCCGACAGGGATTGGGCACAGATACGCAGTATTTT,CASSTRQGLGTDTQYF
-,-,TRBV7-8,TRBJ2-7,12,TGTGCCAGCAGCTTTAGTCTGAGGGAGCAGTACTTC,CASSFSLREQYF
once,-,TRBV6-6,TRBJ2-5,14,TGTGCCAGCAGTTACATGGGGGCTCAAGAGACCCAGTACTTC,CASSYMGAQETQYF
-,-,TRBV20-1,TRBJ1-2,9,TGCAGTGCTAGCAATGGCTACACCTTC,CSASNGYTF
-,TRBD1,TRBV30,TRBJ2-3,15,TGTGCCTGGAGCCCCGGACAGGGGGGGGGAGATACGCAGTATTTT,CAWSPGQGGGDTQYF
-,-,TRBV7-2,TRBJ2-1,15,TGTGCCAGCAGCTTCCGGGACTTTGGCCCCAATGAGCAGTTCTTC,CASSFRDFGPNEQFF
-,TRBD1,TRBV7-8,TRBJ1-5,13,TGTGCCAGCAGCCCCGACAGGGATCAGCCCCAGCATTTT,CASSPDRDQPQHF
-,TRBD2,TRBV28,TRBJ2-1,17,TGTGCCAGCAGTTTAAGACGGACTAGCGGGAGGGGCAATGAGCAGTTCTTC,CASSLRRTSGRGNEQFF
few,TRBD2,TRBV6-5,TRBJ2-1,15,TGTGCCAGCAGCCCCACGGGACTAGGATACAATGAGCAGTTCTTC,CASSPTGLGYNEQFF
-,-,TRBV19,TRBJ2-4,16,TGTGCCAGTAGTAATGTTGCGGGGACAGCCAAAAACATTCAGTACTTC,CASSNVAGTAKNIQYF
-,TRBD2,TRBV28,TRBJ2-1,15,TGTGCCAGCAGTTTAGCGGGAGAGAGGAGGAATGAGCAGTTCTTC,CASSLAGERRNEQFF
few,TRBD2,TRBV7-2,TRBJ2-1,15,TGTGCCAGCAGCTTGGCCCCAGCGGGAGGAAATGAGCAGTTCTTC,CASSLAPAGGNEQFF
-,-,TRBV3-1/TRBV3-2,TRBJ2-1,15,TGTGCCAGCAGCCAAGATGTACTAGTTTACAATGAGCAGTTCTTC,CASSQDVLVYNEQFF
few,TRBD1,TRBV4-3,TRBJ1-2,12,TGCGCCAGCAGCCAGGACAGGTCTGGCTACACCTTC,CASSQDRSGYTF
-,TRBD2,TRBV14,TRBJ2-1,15,TGTGCCAGCAGCAGACTAGCGGGAGACTACAATGAGCAGTTCTTC,CASSRLAGDYNEQFF
medium-sized,-,TRBV7-9,TRBJ2-1,15,TGTGCCAGCAGTTACCCTCCAGGGTATAGTAATGAGCAGTTCTTC,CASSYPPGYSNEQFF
-,-,TRBV29-1,TRBJ1-2,13,TGCAGCGTTGAGGGCAGGGTCGGAGATGGCTACACCTTC,CSVEGRVGDGYTF
-,TRBD2,TRBV2,TRBJ2-1,14,TGTGCCAGCAGCCCCCAACTAGCGGGAGAGGGCGGGTTCTTC,CASSPQLAGEGGFF
-,-,TRBV9,TRBJ1-2,11,TGTGCCAGCAGCGCACAGTATGGCTACACCTTC,CASSAQYGYTF
once,-,TRBV29-1,TRBJ2-1,14,TGCAGCGTTCACGGGATTGGGAGTTCGGGTGAGCAGTTCTTC,CSVHGIGSSGEQFF
-,TRBD1,TRBV18,TRBJ1-5,15,TGTGCCAGCTCCCACGACAGGGGCGTCAATCAGCCCCAGCATTTT,CASSHDRGVNQPQHF
-,-,TRBV12-5,TRBJ2-1,14,TGTGCTAGTGGTTTGAACCCCCCGGGGAATGAGCAGTTCTTC,CASGLNPPGNEQFF
few,TRBD1,TRBV10-3,TRBJ1-1,16,TGTGCCATCAGTGAGTTCGGGACAGGGGAAAGAACTGAAGCTTTCTTT,CAISEFGTGERTEAFF
few,TRBD1,TRBV19,TRBJ2-5,14,TGTGCCAGCTCCGGGACAGGGGAGAGAGAGACCCAGTACTTC,CASSGTGERETQYF
-,-,TRBV30,TRBJ1-1,14,TGTGCCTGGAGTGTACCCCCAGGGAACACTGAAGCTTTCTTT,CAWSVPPGNTEAFF
few,-,TRBV7-9,TRBJ2-5,15,TGTGCCAGCAGCCCCTCTCAGGGGCTAGTTGAGACCCAGTACTTC,CASSPSQGLVETQYF
-,-,TRBV15,TRBJ2-1,15,TGTGCCACCAGCAGAGAGTGGGCAGGCGCGAATGAGCAGTTCTTC,CATSREWAGANEQFF
-,-,TRBV4-2,TRBJ1-6,17,TGTGCCAGCAGCCAAGGGGTTGGGGCGTCCTATAATTCACCCCTCCACTTT,CASSQGVGASYNSPLHF
-,-,TRBV3-1/TRBV3-2,TRBJ1-2,13,TGTGCCAGCAGCCAAGATCGTCGAGGTGGCTACACCTTC,CASSQDRRGGYTF